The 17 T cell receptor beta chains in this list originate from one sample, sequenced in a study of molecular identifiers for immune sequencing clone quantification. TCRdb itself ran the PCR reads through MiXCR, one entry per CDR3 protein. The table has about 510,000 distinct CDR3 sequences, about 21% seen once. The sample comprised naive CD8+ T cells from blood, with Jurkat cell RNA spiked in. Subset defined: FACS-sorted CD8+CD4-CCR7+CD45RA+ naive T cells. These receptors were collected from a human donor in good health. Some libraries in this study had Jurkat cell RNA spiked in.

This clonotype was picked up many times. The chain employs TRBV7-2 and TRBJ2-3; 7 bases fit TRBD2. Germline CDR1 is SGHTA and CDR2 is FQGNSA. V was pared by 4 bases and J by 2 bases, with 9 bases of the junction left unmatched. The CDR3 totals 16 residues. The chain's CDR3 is CASSYWAGLYTDTQYF. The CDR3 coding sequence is TGTGCCAGCAGCTACTGGGCGGGACTATACACAGATACGCAGTATTTT.

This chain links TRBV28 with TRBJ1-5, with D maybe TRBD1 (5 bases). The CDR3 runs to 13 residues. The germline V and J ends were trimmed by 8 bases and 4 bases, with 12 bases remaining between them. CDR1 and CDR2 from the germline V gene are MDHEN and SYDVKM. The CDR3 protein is CASGLGVNQPQHF. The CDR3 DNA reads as TGTGCCAGCGGCTTAGGGGTTAATCAGCCCCAGCATTTT. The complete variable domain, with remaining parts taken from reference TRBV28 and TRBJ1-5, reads DVKVTQSSRYLVKRTGEKVFLECVQDMDHENMFWYRQDPGLGLRLIYFSYDVKMKEKGDIPEGYSVSREKKERFSLILESASTNQTSMYLCASGLGVNQPQHFGDGTRLSIL.

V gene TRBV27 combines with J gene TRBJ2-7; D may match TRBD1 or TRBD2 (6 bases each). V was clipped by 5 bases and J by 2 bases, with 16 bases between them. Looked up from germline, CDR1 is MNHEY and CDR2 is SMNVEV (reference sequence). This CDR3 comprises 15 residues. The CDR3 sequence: CASSPRGAGAYEQYF. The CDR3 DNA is TGTGCCAGCAGTCCAAGGGGGGCAGGGGCCTACGAGCAGTACTTC.

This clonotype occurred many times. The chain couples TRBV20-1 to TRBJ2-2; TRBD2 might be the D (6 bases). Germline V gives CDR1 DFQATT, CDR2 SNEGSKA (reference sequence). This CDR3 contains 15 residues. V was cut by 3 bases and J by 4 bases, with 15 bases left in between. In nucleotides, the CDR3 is TGCAGTGCTAGCGTCCACTCTAGCGTCACCGGGGAGCTGTTTTTT. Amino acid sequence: CSASVHSSVTGELFF.

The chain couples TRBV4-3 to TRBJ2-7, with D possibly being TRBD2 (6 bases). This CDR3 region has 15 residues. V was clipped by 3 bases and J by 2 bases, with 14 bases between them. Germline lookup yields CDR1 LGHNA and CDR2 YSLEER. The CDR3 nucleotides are TGCGCCAGCAGCCAGTATAGCGGTTCCACCTACGAGCAGTACTTC. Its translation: CASSQYSGSTYEQYF.

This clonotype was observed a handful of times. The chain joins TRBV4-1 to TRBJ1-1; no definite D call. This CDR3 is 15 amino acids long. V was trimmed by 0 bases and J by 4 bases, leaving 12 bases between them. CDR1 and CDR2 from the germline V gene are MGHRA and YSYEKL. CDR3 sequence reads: CASSQDRQMGTEAFF. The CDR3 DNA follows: TGCGCCAGCAGCCAAGATCGCCAGATGGGCACTGAAGCTTTCTTT.

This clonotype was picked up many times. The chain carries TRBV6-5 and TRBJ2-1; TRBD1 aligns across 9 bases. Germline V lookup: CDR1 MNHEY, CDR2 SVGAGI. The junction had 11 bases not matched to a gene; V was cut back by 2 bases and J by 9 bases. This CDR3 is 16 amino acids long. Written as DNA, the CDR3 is TGTGCCAGCAGTTACGGGGGACAGGGTCCCTATGGTGAGCAGTTCTTC. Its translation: CASSYGGQGPYGEQFF.

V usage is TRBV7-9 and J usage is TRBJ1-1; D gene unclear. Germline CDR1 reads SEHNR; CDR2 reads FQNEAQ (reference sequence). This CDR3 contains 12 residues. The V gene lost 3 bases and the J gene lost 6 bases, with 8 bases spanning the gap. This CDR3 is CASSFSVSEAFF. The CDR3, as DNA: TGTGCCAGCAGCTTTTCAGTCTCTGAAGCTTTCTTT.

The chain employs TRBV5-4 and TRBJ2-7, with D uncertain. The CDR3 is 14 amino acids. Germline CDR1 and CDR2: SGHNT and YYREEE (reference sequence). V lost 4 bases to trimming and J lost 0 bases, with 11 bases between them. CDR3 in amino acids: CASSGVGNSYEQYF. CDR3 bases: TGTGCCAGCAGCGGCGTAGGGAACTCCTACGAGCAGTACTTC.

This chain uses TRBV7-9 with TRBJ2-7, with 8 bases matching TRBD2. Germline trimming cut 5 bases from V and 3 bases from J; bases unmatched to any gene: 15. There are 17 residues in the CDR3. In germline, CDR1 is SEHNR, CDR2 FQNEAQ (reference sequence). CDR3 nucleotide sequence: TGTGCCAGCAGCCCGTCGGTAGGCGCGGGGGGTTACTACGAGCAGTACTTC. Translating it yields CASSPSVGAGGYYEQYF.

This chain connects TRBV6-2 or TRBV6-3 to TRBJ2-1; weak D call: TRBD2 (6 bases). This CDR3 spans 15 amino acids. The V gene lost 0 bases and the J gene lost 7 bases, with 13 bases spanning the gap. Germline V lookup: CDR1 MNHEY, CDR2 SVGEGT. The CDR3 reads CASSYSMTGENEQFF. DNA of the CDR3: TGTGCCAGCAGTTACTCGATGACGGGAGAAAATGAGCAGTTCTTC.

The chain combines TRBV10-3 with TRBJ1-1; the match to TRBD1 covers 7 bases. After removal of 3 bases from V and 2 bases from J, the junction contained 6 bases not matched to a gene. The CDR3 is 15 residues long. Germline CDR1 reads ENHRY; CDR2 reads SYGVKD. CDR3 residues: CAISEKQGYNTEAFF. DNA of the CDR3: TGTGCCATCAGTGAAAAACAGGGGTACAACACTGAAGCTTTCTTT.

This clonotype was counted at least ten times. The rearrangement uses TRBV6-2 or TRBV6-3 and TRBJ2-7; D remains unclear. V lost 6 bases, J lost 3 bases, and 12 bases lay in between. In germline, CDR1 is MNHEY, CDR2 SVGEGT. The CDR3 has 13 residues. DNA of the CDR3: TGTGCCAGCAGCCACGGGCCGTACTACGAGCAGTACTTC. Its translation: CASSHGPYYEQYF.

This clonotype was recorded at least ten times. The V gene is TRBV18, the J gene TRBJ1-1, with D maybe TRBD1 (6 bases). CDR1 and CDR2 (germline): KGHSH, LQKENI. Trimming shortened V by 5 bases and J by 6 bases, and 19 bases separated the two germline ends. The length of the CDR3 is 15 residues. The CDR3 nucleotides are TGTGCCAGCTCAAACCCTTGGACAGTAATTTCTGAAGCTTTCTTT. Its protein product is CASSNPWTVISEAFF.

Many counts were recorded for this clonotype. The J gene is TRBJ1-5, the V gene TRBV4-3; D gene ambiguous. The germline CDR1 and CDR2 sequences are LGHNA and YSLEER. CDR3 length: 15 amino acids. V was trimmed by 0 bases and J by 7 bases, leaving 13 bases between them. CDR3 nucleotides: TGCGCCAGCAGCCAAGATCTGGGGTTGGGGCAGCCCCAGCATTTT. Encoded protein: CASSQDLGLGQPQHF.

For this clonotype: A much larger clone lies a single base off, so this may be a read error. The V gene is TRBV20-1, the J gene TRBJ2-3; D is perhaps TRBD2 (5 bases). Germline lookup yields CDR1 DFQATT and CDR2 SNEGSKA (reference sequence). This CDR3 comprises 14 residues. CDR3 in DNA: TGCAGTGCCCCCCGGCAGGAGCGGTTCGATACGCAGTGTTTT. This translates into CSAPRQERFDTQCF.

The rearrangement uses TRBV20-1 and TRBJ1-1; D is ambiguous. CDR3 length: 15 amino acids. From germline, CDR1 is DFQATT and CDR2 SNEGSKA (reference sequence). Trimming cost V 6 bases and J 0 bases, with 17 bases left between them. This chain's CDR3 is CSATELGRMNTEAFF. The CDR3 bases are TGCAGTGCCACGGAACTCGGCCGGATGAACACTGAAGCTTTCTTT.